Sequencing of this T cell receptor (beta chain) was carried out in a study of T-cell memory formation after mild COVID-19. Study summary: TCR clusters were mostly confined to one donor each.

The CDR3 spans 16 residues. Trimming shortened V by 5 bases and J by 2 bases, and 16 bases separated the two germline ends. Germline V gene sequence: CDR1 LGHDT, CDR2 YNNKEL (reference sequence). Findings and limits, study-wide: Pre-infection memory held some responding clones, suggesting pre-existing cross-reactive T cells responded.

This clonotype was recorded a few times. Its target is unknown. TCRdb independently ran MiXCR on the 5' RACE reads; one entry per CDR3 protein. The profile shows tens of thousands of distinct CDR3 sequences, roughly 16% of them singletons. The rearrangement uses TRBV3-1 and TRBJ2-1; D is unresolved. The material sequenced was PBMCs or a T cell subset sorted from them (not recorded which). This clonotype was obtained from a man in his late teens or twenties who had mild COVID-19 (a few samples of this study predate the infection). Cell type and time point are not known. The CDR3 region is CASSDDVFIPYNEQFF. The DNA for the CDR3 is TGTGCCAGCAGCGACGACGTATTCATCCCCTACAATGAGCAGTTCTTC.